This T cell receptor beta chain comes out of a study of T cells in Graves' hyperthyroidism and ophthalmopathy. This clonotype was recorded many times. The CDR3 length is 14 residues. CDR1 is DFQATT and CDR2 is SNEGSKA in the germline V gene (reference sequence). The V and J ends lost 3 bases and 5 bases, in that order; junction bases with no gene match: 7. Researchers took RNA transcripts and amplified the TCR beta CDR3 regions from them. The HTBI set primed first-round TCR CDR3 RT-PCR. TCRdb reprocessed the multiplex PCR reads with MiXCR, giving one entry per CDR3 protein. Altogether 330,000 or so distinct CDR3 sequences are present, 15% to 20% being singletons, with the ten largest covering roughly a sixth.

This receptor was obtained from a woman in her thirties or forties with Graves' ophthalmopathy. The chain joins TRBV20-1 to TRBJ1-5; TRBD1 agrees at 7 bases. The sample was blood. This CDR3 is CSASGRGLDQPQHF. The CDR3 DNA reads TGCAGTGCTAGCGGTAGGGGGCTTGATCAGCCCCAGCATTTT.